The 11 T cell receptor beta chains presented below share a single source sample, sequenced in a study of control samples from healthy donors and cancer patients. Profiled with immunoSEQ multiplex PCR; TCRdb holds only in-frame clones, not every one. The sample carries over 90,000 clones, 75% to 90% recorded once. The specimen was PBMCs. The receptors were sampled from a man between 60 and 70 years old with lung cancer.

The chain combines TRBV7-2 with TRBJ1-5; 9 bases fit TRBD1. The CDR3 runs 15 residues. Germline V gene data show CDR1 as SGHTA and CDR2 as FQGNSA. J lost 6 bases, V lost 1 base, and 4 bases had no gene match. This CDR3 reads CASSLGQGESQPQHF. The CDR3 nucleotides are TGTGCCAGCAGCTTAGGACAGGGGGAAAGTCAGCCCCAGCATTTT.

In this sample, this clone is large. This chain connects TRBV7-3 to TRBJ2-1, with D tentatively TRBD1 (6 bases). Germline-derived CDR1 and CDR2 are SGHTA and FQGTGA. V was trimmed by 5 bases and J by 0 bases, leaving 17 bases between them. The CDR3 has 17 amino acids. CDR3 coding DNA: TGTGCCAGCAGCGCCAGTACAGGGAGAGGCTCCTACAATGAGCAGTTCTTC. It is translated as CASSASTGRGSYNEQFF.

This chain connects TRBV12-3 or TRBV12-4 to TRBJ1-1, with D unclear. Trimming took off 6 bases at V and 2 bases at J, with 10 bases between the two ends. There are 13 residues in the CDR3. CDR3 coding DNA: TGTGCCAGCAGATTTACAGAAAACACTGAAGCTTTCTTT. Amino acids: CASRFTENTEAFF.

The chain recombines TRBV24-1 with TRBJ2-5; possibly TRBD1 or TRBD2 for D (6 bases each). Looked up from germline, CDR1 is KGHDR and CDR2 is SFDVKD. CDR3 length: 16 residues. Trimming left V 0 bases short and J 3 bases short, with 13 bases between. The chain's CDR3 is CATSDLKRGAKETQYF. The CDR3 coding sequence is TGTGCCACCAGTGATTTGAAAAGGGGGGCGAAAGAGACCCAGTACTTC.

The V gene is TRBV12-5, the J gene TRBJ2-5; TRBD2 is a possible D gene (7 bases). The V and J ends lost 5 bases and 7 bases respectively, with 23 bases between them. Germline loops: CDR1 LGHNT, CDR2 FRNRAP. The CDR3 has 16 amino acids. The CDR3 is CASGILGGGPGGTQYF. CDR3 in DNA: TGTGCTAGTGGTATACTAGGGGGGGGGCCGGGAGGGACCCAGTACTTC.

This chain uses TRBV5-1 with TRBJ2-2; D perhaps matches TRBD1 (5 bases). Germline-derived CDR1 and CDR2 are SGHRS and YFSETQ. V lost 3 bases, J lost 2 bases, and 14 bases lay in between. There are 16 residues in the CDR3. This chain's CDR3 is CASSSTATVNTGELFF. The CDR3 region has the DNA TGCGCCAGCAGCTCCACCGCGACAGTAAACACCGGGGAGCTGTTTTTT.

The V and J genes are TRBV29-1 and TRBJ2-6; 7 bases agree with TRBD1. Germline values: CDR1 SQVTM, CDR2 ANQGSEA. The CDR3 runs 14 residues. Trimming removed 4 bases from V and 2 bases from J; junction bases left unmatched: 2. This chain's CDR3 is CSVVGGPGANVLTF. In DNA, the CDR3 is TGCAGCGTTGTAGGGGGCCCTGGGGCCAACGTCCTGACTTTC.

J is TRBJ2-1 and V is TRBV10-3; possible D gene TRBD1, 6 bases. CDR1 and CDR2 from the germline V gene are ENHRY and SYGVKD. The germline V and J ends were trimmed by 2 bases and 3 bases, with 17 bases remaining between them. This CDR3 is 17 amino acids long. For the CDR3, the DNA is TGTGCCATCAGTGAGGCTTTACAGGGAATAGGCTACAATGAGCAGTTCTTC. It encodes CAISEALQGIGYNEQFF.

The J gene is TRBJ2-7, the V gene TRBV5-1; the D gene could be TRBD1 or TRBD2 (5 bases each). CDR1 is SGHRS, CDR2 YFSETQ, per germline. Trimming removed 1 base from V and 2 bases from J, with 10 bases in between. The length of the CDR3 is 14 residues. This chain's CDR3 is CASSLKLGPYEQYF. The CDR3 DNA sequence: TGCGCCAGCAGCTTGAAGTTGGGACCCTACGAGCAGTACTTC.

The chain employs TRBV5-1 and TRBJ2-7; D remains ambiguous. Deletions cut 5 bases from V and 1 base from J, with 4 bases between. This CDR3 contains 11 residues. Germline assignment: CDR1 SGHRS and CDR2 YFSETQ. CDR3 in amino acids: CASSFSYEQYF. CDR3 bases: TGCGCCAGCAGTTTTTCCTACGAGCAGTACTTC. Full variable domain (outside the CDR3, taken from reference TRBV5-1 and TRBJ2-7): KAGVTQTPRYLIKTRGQQVTLSCSPISGHRSVSWYQQTPGQGLQFLFEYFSETQRNKGNFPGRFSGRQFSNSRSEMNVSTLELGDSALYLCASSFSYEQYFGPGTRLTVT.

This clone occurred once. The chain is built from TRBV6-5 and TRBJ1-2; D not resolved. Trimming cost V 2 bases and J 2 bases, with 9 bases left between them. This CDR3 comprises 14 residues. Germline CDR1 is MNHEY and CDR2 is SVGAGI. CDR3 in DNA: TGTGCCAGCAGTTACAATATGGGGAACTATGGCTACACCTTC. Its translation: CASSYNMGNYGYTF.